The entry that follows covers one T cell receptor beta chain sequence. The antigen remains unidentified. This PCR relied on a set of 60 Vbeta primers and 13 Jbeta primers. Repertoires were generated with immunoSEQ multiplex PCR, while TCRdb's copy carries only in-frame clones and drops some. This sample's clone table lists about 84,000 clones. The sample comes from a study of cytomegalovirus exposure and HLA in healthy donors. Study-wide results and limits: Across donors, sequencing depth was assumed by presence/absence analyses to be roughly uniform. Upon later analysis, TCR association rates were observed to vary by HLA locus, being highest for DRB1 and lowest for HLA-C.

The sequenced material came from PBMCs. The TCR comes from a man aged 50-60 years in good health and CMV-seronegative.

DNA of the CDR3: TGTGCCATCAGCTTCCAGGGGTGGGGGACTGAAGCTTTCTTT. Translating it yields CAISFQGWGTEAFF. V and J are TRBV10-3 and TRBJ1-1, with D perhaps TRBD1 (6 bases). Germline V gives CDR1 ENHRY, CDR2 SYGVKD. CDR3 length equals 14 residues. Trimming stripped 6 bases from V and 5 bases from J, with 16 bases between.